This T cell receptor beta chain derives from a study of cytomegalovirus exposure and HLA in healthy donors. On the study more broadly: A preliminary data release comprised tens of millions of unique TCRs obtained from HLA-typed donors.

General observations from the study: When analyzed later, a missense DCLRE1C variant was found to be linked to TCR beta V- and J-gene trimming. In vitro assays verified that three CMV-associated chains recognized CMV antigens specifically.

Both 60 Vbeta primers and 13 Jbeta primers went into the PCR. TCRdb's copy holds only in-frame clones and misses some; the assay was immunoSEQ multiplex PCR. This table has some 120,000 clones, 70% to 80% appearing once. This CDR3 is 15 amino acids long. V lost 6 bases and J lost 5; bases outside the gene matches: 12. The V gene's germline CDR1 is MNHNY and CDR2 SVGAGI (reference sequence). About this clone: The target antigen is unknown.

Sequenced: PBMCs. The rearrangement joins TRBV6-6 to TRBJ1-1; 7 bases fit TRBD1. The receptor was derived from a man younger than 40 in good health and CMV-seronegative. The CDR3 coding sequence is TGTGCCAGCAGACAGTTCAGGGGGACTAGTACTGAAGCTTTCTTT. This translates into CASRQFRGTSTEAFF.